This is a list of T cell receptor beta chains from one sample in a study of blood T cell repertoires in COVID-19. The repertoire was sequenced with immunoSEQ multiplex PCR; TCRdb's copy has only in-frame clones and lacks some. This sample has about 210,000 clones, with 75% to 85% found just once. Specimen: peripheral blood. These receptors originate from a woman in her 70s with COVID-19, enrolled during active disease. Each CDR3 is given with its conserved first and last residue. The order of the fields is CDR3 length, V gene, CDR3 protein.

len: 15
v_gene: TRBV28
CDR3aa: CASSSPAGGQETQYF

len: 16
v_gene: TRBV5-1
CDR3aa: CASSPQPSVPNQPQHF

len: 14
v_gene: TRBV6-5
CDR3aa: CASSYSPFTGEQFF

len: 14
v_gene: TRBV5-6
CDR3aa: CASSLSRGPQEQYF

len: 14
v_gene: TRBV7-7
CDR3aa: CASSPTRVSGELFF

len: 13
v_gene: TRBV7-2
CDR3aa: CASSTSGTYEQYF

len: 17
v_gene: TRBV7-3
CDR3aa: CASSTRQVISGANVLTF

len: 13
v_gene: TRBV7-8
CDR3aa: CASSLGGRAEAFF

len: 16
v_gene: TRBV5-1
CDR3aa: CASSLAPGQSNNEQFF

len: 15
v_gene: TRBV9
CDR3aa: CASSVGQGVGEKLFF

len: 17
v_gene: TRBV15
CDR3aa: CATSRGTGGERTGELFF

len: 16
v_gene: TRBV5-1
CDR3aa: CASSLTLTGLNYGYTF

len: 16
v_gene: TRBV5-6
CDR3aa: CASSETLAGGQETQYF

len: 13
v_gene: TRBV12-3/TRBV12-4
CDR3aa: CASSKGQAYGYTF

len: 14
v_gene: TRBV24-1
CDR3aa: CATSDHGSNQPQHF

len: 13
v_gene: TRBV7-6
CDR3aa: CASSLVLGGVAFF

len: 14
v_gene: TRBV24-1
CDR3aa: CATSSPTKVYEQYF

len: 18
v_gene: TRBV19
CDR3aa: CASSIGRQVGFSNQPQHF

len: 13
v_gene: TRBV6-5
CDR3aa: CASRTPTGIEQYF

len: 10
v_gene: TRBV6-5
CDR3aa: CASGDVGAFF

len: 17
v_gene: TRBV6-4
CDR3aa: CASSDSARSQLDYEQYF

len: 13
v_gene: TRBV10-3
CDR3aa: CAIKGTQGYGYTF

len: 13
v_gene: TRBV2
CDR3aa: CASRGRGRDGYTF

len: 15
v_gene: TRBV24-1
CDR3aa: CATSASGATNEKLFF

len: 13
v_gene: TRBV9
CDR3aa: CASSVGQQETQYF

len: 14
v_gene: TRBV24-1
CDR3aa: CATSPYRDTGELFF

len: 14
v_gene: TRBV7-2
CDR3aa: CASSLAGPLEEQYF

len: 15
v_gene: TRBV11-3
CDR3aa: CASSSRVPSGNTIYF

len: 17
v_gene: TRBV7-8
CDR3aa: CASSLGGFSGLNSPLHF

len: 18
v_gene: TRBV21-1
CDR3aa: CASSRRTSGRGEKETQYF

len: 14
v_gene: TRBV29-1
CDR3aa: CSVRRQGPYNEQFF

len: 13
v_gene: TRBV7-8
CDR3aa: CASCRDRVDEQYF

len: 14
v_gene: TRBV27
CDR3aa: CASSFSSGNYGYTF

len: 16
v_gene: TRBV18
CDR3aa: CASSPRSGGSKDTQYF

len: 15
v_gene: TRBV19
CDR3aa: CASSAQNRGTYEQYF

len: 11
v_gene: TRBV6-2/TRBV6-3
CDR3aa: CASSSFGELFF

len: 14
v_gene: TRBV7-2
CDR3aa: CASSPNALAGEQYF

len: 13
v_gene: TRBV6-4
CDR3aa: CASSPTGFGEAFF

len: 17
v_gene: TRBV19
CDR3aa: CASSNSGRAKGGYEQYF

len: 15
v_gene: TRBV7-2
CDR3aa: CASSLESGRGQPQHF

len: 17
v_gene: TRBV5-1
CDR3aa: CASSPYLAGGIQETQYF

len: 15
v_gene: TRBV10-1
CDR3aa: CARKKWGLGNTEAFF

len: 13
v_gene: TRBV6-2/TRBV6-3
CDR3aa: CASSSGSYNEQFF

len: 17
v_gene: TRBV29-1
CDR3aa: CSVDPTGNYIKNTEAFF

len: 16
v_gene: TRBV6-2/TRBV6-3
CDR3aa: CASSYSNAGESQPQHF